These T cell receptor beta chains were read from a single sample in a study of blood T cell repertoires in COVID-19. The data were produced by immunoSEQ multiplex PCR, yet TCRdb's version contains in-frame clones alone and is incomplete. The data contain 140,000 or so clones, approximately 88% of them seen just once; the ten biggest clones take up around 1.9%. Sequencing was done on a sample of peripheral blood. The receptors were sampled from a man aged 65 to 85 with acute or convalescent COVID-19. The CDR3 runs from the conserved cysteine through the conserved F or W. D genes are given only for firm matches. The size of a clone is reported for some rows only, either as once, few or many, or as a class for expanded clones.

CDR3aa	CDR3nt	j_gene	abundance	v_gene	d_gene
CASSASGRIDTQYF	TGTGCCAGCAGCGCTAGCGGGAGAATAGATACGCAGTATTTT	TRBJ2-3	.	TRBV7-3	TRBD2
CASSQMGLAVSTDTQYF	TGTGCCAGCAGCCAAATGGGACTAGCGGTCAGCACAGATACGCAGTATTTT	TRBJ2-3	.	TRBV3-1/TRBV3-2	TRBD2
CASSPLPLVNTGELFF	TGTGCCAGCTCACCACTACCACTGGTAAACACCGGGGAGCTGTTTTTT	TRBJ2-2	.	TRBV18	.
CASSEGQNNEQFF	TGTGCCAGCAGTGAAGGTCAGAACAATGAGCAGTTCTTC	TRBJ2-1	few	TRBV6-1	.
CASSPSRGTGELFF	TGTGCCAGCTCACCATCAAGGGGCACCGGGGAGCTGTTTTTT	TRBJ2-2	.	TRBV18	.
CASRKQGGTETQYF	TGTGCCAGCAGAAAACAGGGGGGGACGGAGACCCAGTACTTC	TRBJ2-5	.	TRBV27	.
CASSPRTGTGSAEQYF	TGTGCCAGCAGCCCTCGAACCGGGACAGGGTCGGCCGAGCAGTACTTC	TRBJ2-7	.	TRBV5-4	TRBD1
CASSEGGADEQYF	TGCGCCAGCAGTGAGGGGGGGGCCGACGAGCAGTACTTC	TRBJ2-7	.	TRBV10-1	.
CASSLTYNEQFF	TGTGCCAGCAGCCTTACCTACAATGAGCAGTTCTTC	TRBJ2-1	.	TRBV3-1/TRBV3-2	.
CASSQGQRAGAFF	TGCGCCAGCAGCCAAGGCCAGAGGGCGGGAGCTTTCTTT	TRBJ1-1	.	TRBV4-1	.
CACNGGGGYGYTF	TGTGCCTGTAACGGTGGGGGGGGATATGGCTACACCTTC	TRBJ1-2	once	TRBV30	.
CATREGARDTGELFF	TGTGCCACCAGGGAGGGGGCGCGGGACACCGGGGAGCTGTTTTTT	TRBJ2-2	.	TRBV27	.
CASSQVASGTGVYNEQFF	TGCGCCAGCAGCCAAGTAGCCTCTGGGACAGGGGTCTACAATGAGCAGTTCTTC	TRBJ2-1	.	TRBV4-1	TRBD1
CASNRLDSYEQYF	TGTGCCAGCAACAGGTTGGACTCCTACGAGCAGTACTTC	TRBJ2-7	.	TRBV2	.
CASTEGADTGELFF	TGTGCCAGCACAGAGGGGGCTGACACCGGGGAGCTGTTTTTT	TRBJ2-2	few	TRBV25-1	TRBD1
CASSLSGTRLNEQFF	TGTGCCAGCAGTTTGAGCGGGACCCGGCTCAATGAGCAGTTCTTC	TRBJ2-1	.	TRBV27	TRBD2
CASSLAGVSTDTQYF	TGTGCCAGCAGCTTAGCCGGGGTGAGCACAGATACGCAGTATTTT	TRBJ2-3	once	TRBV7-2	.
CASSLTSGGGTNEQYF	TGTGCCAGCAGCCTTACTTCGGGGGGGGGCACGAACGAGCAGTACTTC	TRBJ2-7	.	TRBV4-2	TRBD2
CASSSIIPRGAQYF	TGTGCCAGCAGTTCCATAATACCCAGGGGTGCGCAGTATTTT	TRBJ2-3	.	TRBV28	.
CASASQANTEAFF	TGTGCCAGCGCATCACAGGCGAACACTGAAGCTTTCTTT	TRBJ1-1	.	TRBV7-9	.
CARKDGGWDTEAFF	TGTGCCCGGAAAGACGGGGGATGGGACACTGAAGCTTTCTTT	TRBJ1-1	.	TRBV30	.
CASSLTTDNEKLFF	TGCGCCAGCAGCTTGACGACTGATAATGAAAAACTGTTTTTT	TRBJ1-4	.	TRBV5-1	.
CASSLRRTGYTGELFF	TGCGCCAGCAGCTTGAGACGGACGGGGTACACCGGGGAGCTGTTTTTT	TRBJ2-2	.	TRBV5-1	.
CASSLTRGRGNEQYF	TGTGCCAGCAGCTTGACGAGGGGCAGGGGCAACGAGCAGTACTTC	TRBJ2-7	few	TRBV11-2	.
CASSHFYWEGTEAFF	TGTGCCAGCAGTCACTTCTATTGGGAGGGGACTGAAGCTTTCTTT	TRBJ1-1	.	TRBV6-5	.
CASSRDSLNYGYTF	TGTGCCAGCAGCCGGGACAGTTTAAACTATGGCTACACCTTC	TRBJ1-2	.	TRBV6-5	TRBD1
CASSTLQKNTEAFF	TGTGCCAGCAGTACCTTACAGAAGAACACTGAAGCTTTCTTT	TRBJ1-1	.	TRBV27	.
CASSSIAGGPYTGELFF	TGCGCCAGCAGTTCTATAGCGGGAGGGCCGTACACCGGGGAGCTGTTTTTT	TRBJ2-2	.	TRBV5-1	TRBD2
CASSQGDRVPYEQYF	TGTGCCAGCAGCCAGGGAGACAGGGTACCCTACGAGCAGTACTTC	TRBJ2-7	.	TRBV3-1/TRBV3-2	TRBD1
CASSSPDRGHPYEQYF	TGCGCCAGCAGCTCGCCGGACAGGGGGCATCCCTACGAGCAGTACTTC	TRBJ2-7	.	TRBV5-1	TRBD1
CASSSQGDTEAFF	TGTGCCAGCAGTTCTCAGGGGGACACTGAAGCTTTCTTT	TRBJ1-1	.	TRBV12-3/TRBV12-4	TRBD1
CASSPWGRSNEQFF	TGTGCCAGCAGTCCCTGGGGGAGGTCAAATGAGCAGTTCTTC	TRBJ2-1	.	TRBV27	.
CAWRQGEKLFF	TGTGCCTGGAGGCAGGGGGAAAAACTGTTTTTT	TRBJ1-4	.	TRBV30	.
CASSPRDRRNTEAFF	TGTGCCAGCAGCCCCCGGGACAGGAGGAACACTGAAGCTTTCTTT	TRBJ1-1	once	TRBV7-8	TRBD1
CATSREVVENEKLFF	TGTGCCACCAGCAGAGAAGTGGTGGAGAATGAAAAACTGTTTTTT	TRBJ1-4	.	TRBV15	.
CASSLGENKNIQYF	TGCGCCAGCAGCTTGGGGGAGAACAAAAACATTCAGTACTTC	TRBJ2-4	.	TRBV5-1	.
CASSLNSAGGGQETQYF	TGTGCCAGCAGCTTAAACTCGGCGGGGGGTGGTCAAGAGACCCAGTACTTC	TRBJ2-5	.	TRBV11-2	TRBD2
CASSTSKVGAVQPQHF	TGTGCCAGTAGTACCTCAAAGGTGGGGGCTGTTCAGCCCCAGCATTTT	TRBJ1-5	.	TRBV19	.
CASSDIRSPQHF	TGTGCCAGCAGTGACATTCGGTCGCCCCAGCATTTT	TRBJ1-5	.	TRBV2	.
CASSQLGQGANSPLHF	TGCGCCAGCAGCCAACTCGGACAGGGGGCAAATTCACCCCTCCACTTT	TRBJ1-6	.	TRBV5-1	TRBD1
CASSSPPAALAGDTQYF	TGTGCCAGCAGCAGCCCTCCCGCGGCCCTAGCGGGGGATACGCAGTATTTT	TRBJ2-3	.	TRBV7-9	TRBD2
CASSYYGQTETQYF	TGTGCCAGCAGTTACTACGGACAGACAGAGACCCAGTACTTC	TRBJ2-5	.	TRBV6-5	.
CASSRPRDEKLFF	TGTGCCAGCAGTCGTCCACGCGATGAAAAACTGTTTTTT	TRBJ1-4	.	TRBV5-6	.
CASSPISGTEAFF	TGTGCCAGCTCACCAATTTCGGGAACTGAAGCTTTCTTT	TRBJ1-1	.	TRBV18	.